This T cell receptor (beta chain) was recorded in a study of regulatory T cells in long-lasting Graves disease. Study results and limitations: Repertoires from persistent disease leaned toward TRBV28, TRBJ1-2 and TRBJ2-5.

Sequencing libraries for TCR beta were prepared with iRepertoire HTBI primers and Arm-PCR of CDR3 regions. TCRdb fed the multiplex PCR reads into MiXCR, producing one record per CDR3 protein. The data contain roughly 400,000 distinct CDR3 sequences, about 20% of them seen just once; the ten biggest clones take up about 20%. V was shortened by 4 bases and J by 2 bases, with 10 bases between the two germline ends. The CDR3 loop spans 13 amino acids. CDR1 is SGHDT, CDR2 YYEEEE, per germline. Time point specified: persistent/refractory GD, antithyroid drugs over 5 years with positive TRAb. Scientists built the TCR library using RNA that was extracted from PBMCs. By American Thyroid Association guidelines, Graves' disease was diagnosed in the cohort. From each patient, around 9 milliliters of peripheral blood was drawn and collected into an EDTA anticoagulant tube. About this clonotype itself: Its antigen is unidentified.

The gene calls are TRBV5-6 and TRBJ2-7; no definite D call. This TCR derives from a female donor with Graves disease. The sequences come from peripheral blood mononuclear cells (PBMCs), collected when the disease was refractory, from a patient treated with antithyroid drugs. CDR3 region: CASSRTNPYEQYF. The CDR3 bases are TGTGCCAGCAGCCGGACGAACCCCTACGAGCAGTACTTC.